This passage covers 23 T cell receptor beta chains from one sample sequenced in a study of blood T cell repertoires in COVID-19. Some clones are missing from TCRdb's copy, which holds only in-frame ones; the method was immunoSEQ multiplex PCR. Of roughly 180,000 clones listed, about 85% are singletons. Sequenced: PBMCs or T cells enriched from blood (not recorded which). The receptors here all came from a woman in her forties with acute COVID-19.

The chain couples TRBV2 to TRBJ2-2; TRBD1 aligns across 7 bases. V lost 6 bases, J lost 5 bases, and 6 bases stayed unmatched. From germline, CDR1 is SNHLY and CDR2 FYNNEI. The CDR3 is 14 amino acids. This CDR3 reads CASRRDSLTGELFF. CDR3 nucleotide sequence: TGTGCCAGCAGAAGGGACAGTCTAACCGGGGAGCTGTTTTTT.

J is TRBJ2-1 and V is TRBV24-1; the D is unclear. Germline assignment: CDR1 KGHDR and CDR2 SFDVKD. The CDR3 consists of 13 residues. V was trimmed by 2 bases and J by 2 bases, leaving 3 bases between them. The CDR3 DNA reads as TGTGCCACCAGTGATTCAGCCTACAATGAGCAGTTCTTC. This translates into CATSDSAYNEQFF.

The chain couples TRBV10-3 to TRBJ1-2; no reliable D call. The CDR3 loop spans 13 amino acids. Between the trimmed V and J ends, which lost 6 bases and 1 base, there was a span of 9 bases. Germline CDR1 is ENHRY and CDR2 is SYGVKD. Here the CDR3 DNA reads TGTGCCATCAGCCCCCAGATTAACTATGGCTACACCTTC. This sequence encodes CAISPQINYGYTF.

This chain uses TRBV3-1 (or the pseudogene TRBV3-2) with TRBJ2-1, with D tentatively TRBD1 (6 bases). The CDR3 covers 15 residues. Trimming removed 1 base from V and 0 bases from J, with 7 bases in between. Germline-derived CDR1 and CDR2 are LGHDT and YNNKEL (reference sequence). As DNA, the CDR3 is TGTGCCAGCAGCCAAGGCAGGGGCTCCTACAATGAGCAGTTCTTC. This encodes CASSQGRGSYNEQFF.

The rearrangement joins TRBV7-9 to TRBJ2-1; D is possibly TRBD2 (5 bases). CDR1 and CDR2 (germline): SEHNR, FQNEAQ (reference sequence). The CDR3 covers 14 residues. Deletions cut 0 bases from V and 5 bases from J, with 8 bases between. CDR3 nucleotide sequence: TGTGCCAGCAGCTTAGCGGGAGAGAACAATGAGCAGTTCTTC. This translates into CASSLAGENNEQFF.

The gene calls are TRBV3-1 (or the pseudogene TRBV3-2) and TRBJ1-1; D is unresolved. V gave up 4 bases and J gave up 4 bases, with 13 bases separating them. Germline V gene lookup returns CDR1 LGHDT and CDR2 YNNKEL (reference sequence). This CDR3 region has 14 residues. CDR3 sequence reads: CASSLTGEGTEAFF. CDR3 sequence (DNA): TGTGCCAGCAGCCTGACCGGGGAGGGCACTGAAGCTTTCTTT.

J is TRBJ1-1 and V is TRBV18; D is unresolved. The CDR3 loop spans 15 amino acids. Looked up from germline, CDR1 is KGHSH and CDR2 is LQKENI. V was clipped by 2 bases and J by 0 bases, with 10 bases between them. This CDR3 is CASSPERVMNTEAFF. CDR3 nucleotide sequence: TGTGCCAGCTCACCAGAGAGGGTTATGAACACTGAAGCTTTCTTT. Full variable domain (remainder filled in from reference TRBV18 and TRBJ1-1): NAGVMQNPRHLVRRRGQEARLRCSPMKGHSHVYWYRQLPEEGLKFMVYLQKENIIDESGMPKERFSAEFPKEGPSILRIQQVVRGDSAAYFCASSPERVMNTEAFFGQGTRLTVV.

The V gene is TRBV5-1, the J gene TRBJ1-1; TRBD1 matches 9 bases. This CDR3 spans 15 amino acids. The germline V gene has CDR1 SGHRS and CDR2 YFSETQ. The V segment lost 1 base and the J segment 6 bases; nucleotides outside the gene matches: 7. CDR3 DNA: TGCGCCAGCAGCTTGTTAACAGGGGGCGATTCTGAAGCTTTCTTT. Its translation is CASSLLTGGDSEAFF. The variable domain in full, with the rest retrieved from reference TRBV5-1 and TRBJ1-1, is KAGVTQTPRYLIKTRGQQVTLSCSPISGHRSVSWYQQTPGQGLQFLFEYFSETQRNKGNFPGRFSGRQFSNSRSEMNVSTLELGDSALYLCASSLLTGGDSEAFFGQGTRLTVV.

This sequence joins TRBV29-1 and TRBJ2-4; the D gene is possibly TRBD2 (6 bases). The CDR3 is 13 residues long. V shed 1 base and J shed 4 bases, with 8 bases lying between them. Germline-derived CDR1 and CDR2 are SQVTM and ANQGSEA. CDR3 sequence reads: CSVEVRGKNIQYF. The CDR3, as DNA: TGCAGCGTTGAAGTGCGGGGTAAAAACATTCAGTACTTC.

This clone has only a few counts. This chain uses TRBV2 with TRBJ2-7, with 11 bases that match TRBD2. CDR1 is SNHLY, CDR2 FYNNEI, per germline. After removal of 6 bases from V and 12 bases from J, the junction contained 7 bases not matched to a gene. This CDR3 region has 12 residues. In DNA, the CDR3 is TGTGCCAGCAGACTACTAGCGGGAGTATCGTACGTC. Its translation is CASRLLAGVSYV.

V gene TRBV4-2 combines with J gene TRBJ2-1; 10 bases fit TRBD1. The CDR3 consists of 13 residues. CDR1 and CDR2 from the germline V gene are LGHNA and YNFKEQ. Trimming removed 4 bases from V and 9 bases from J; junction bases left unmatched: 3. CDR3 protein: CASSRQGAFEQFF. CDR3 in DNA: TGTGCCAGCAGCCGACAGGGGGCCTTTGAGCAGTTCTTC.

This clone was picked up a small number of times. The chain is built from TRBV3-1 (or the pseudogene TRBV3-2) and TRBJ1-4, with 9 bases matching TRBD1. The CDR3 is made up of 14 amino acids. Germline CDR1 LGHDT, CDR2 YNNKEL (reference sequence). Losses at the gene ends were 6 bases for V and 8 bases for J; bases not matched to a gene: 7. CDR3 sequence: CASRLGTGNEKLFF. DNA of the CDR3: TGTGCCAGCAGACTCGGGACAGGGAACGAAAAACTGTTTTTT.

This clone was recorded once. V is TRBV2 and J is TRBJ1-1; D gene ambiguous. CDR1 is SNHLY, CDR2 FYNNEI, per germline. V shed 8 bases and J shed 2 bases, with 6 bases lying between them. This CDR3 is built from 11 residues. The CDR3 loop reads CASEFNTEAFF. DNA for the CDR3: TGTGCCAGCGAGTTTAACACTGAAGCTTTCTTT.

The rearrangement uses TRBV19 and TRBJ1-5; D might be TRBD1 (6 bases). The germline gives CDR1 LNHDA, CDR2 SQIVND (reference sequence). Between the trimmed V and J ends, which lost 6 bases and 6 bases, there was a span of 18 bases. The CDR3 length is 15 residues. The CDR3 DNA reads as TGTGCCAGTAGACAAAATGGGGGGGCTGGTCAGCCCCAGCATTTT. Translating gives CASRQNGGAGQPQHF.

This chain links TRBV10-3 with TRBJ2-7; 10 positions match TRBD2. V gave up 0 bases and J gave up 6 bases; unmatched junction bases: 8. There are 16 residues in the CDR3. CDR1 ENHRY and CDR2 SYGVKD come from the germline V gene. In nucleotides, the CDR3 is TGTGCCATCAGTGAGTCGGGAGCGGGAGGGCGAGGCGAGCAGTACTTC. The encoded protein is CAISESGAGGRGEQYF.

The genes are TRBV7-3 and TRBJ2-5, with a tentative D call TRBD1 (6 bases). Looked up from germline, CDR1 is SGHTA and CDR2 is FQGTGA. CDR3 length equals 15 residues. Trimming shortened V by 2 bases and J by 5 bases, and 15 bases separated the two germline ends. This CDR3 reads CASSLGGFRGETQYF. CDR3 in DNA: TGTGCCAGCAGCTTAGGAGGTTTTAGGGGGGAGACCCAGTACTTC.

The chain recombines TRBV2 with TRBJ2-7, with a possible D match to TRBD2 (6 bases). Germline V gene lookup returns CDR1 SNHLY and CDR2 FYNNEI. This CDR3 is 12 amino acids long. The V end was cut by 4 bases, the J end by 5 bases, with 9 bases between. The CDR3 loop reads CASSVGGNEQYF. The CDR3, as DNA: TGTGCCAGCAGTGTAGGAGGGAACGAGCAGTACTTC.

V gene TRBV5-1 combines with J gene TRBJ2-4; 7 bases agree with TRBD1. CDR1 is SGHRS, CDR2 YFSETQ, per germline. The V and J ends lost 1 base and 0 bases, in that order; junction bases with no gene match: 4. This CDR3 is 16 amino acids long. CDR3 DNA sequence: TGCGCCAGCAGCTTGCCCTACAGGGGAGCCAAAAACATTCAGTACTTC. Translating it yields CASSLPYRGAKNIQYF.

The genes are TRBV7-9 and TRBJ2-1; 11 bases fit TRBD2. CDR1 SEHNR and CDR2 FQNEAQ come from the germline V gene (reference sequence). V lost 4 bases, J lost 8 bases, and 10 bases stayed unmatched. This CDR3 region has 16 residues. CDR3: CASSSNEGLAVDEQFF. The CDR3 region has the DNA TGTGCCAGCAGCTCCAATGAGGGACTAGCGGTGGATGAGCAGTTCTTC. Complete variable domain (other parts from reference TRBV7-9 and TRBJ2-1): DTGVSQNPRHKITKRGQNVTFRCDPISEHNRLYWYRQTLGQGPEFLTYFQNEAQLEKSRLLSDRFSAERPKGSFSTLEIQRTEQGDSAMYLCASSSNEGLAVDEQFFGPGTRLTVL.

The chain uses TRBV19 and TRBJ1-2; D may be TRBD1 (5 bases). V dropped 1 base and J dropped 4 bases, with 10 bases sitting between them. CDR3 length equals 14 residues. Germline-derived CDR1 and CDR2 are LNHDA and SQIVND (reference sequence). In nucleotides, the CDR3 is TGTGCCAGTAGTATAGTAAGGGGTGGCTATGGCTACACCTTC. Translating gives CASSIVRGGYGYTF.

The chain is built from TRBV4-1 and TRBJ2-7, with 8 positions matching TRBD1. With V trimmed by 5 bases and J by 2 bases, 2 bases remained unmatched. CDR1 and CDR2 (germline): MGHRA, YSYEKL. The CDR3 contains 13 residues. This chain's CDR3 is CASSMTGAYEQYF. CDR3 coding DNA: TGCGCCAGCAGCATGACAGGGGCCTACGAGCAGTACTTC.

CDR3 sequence: CASLRGLGYTEAFF. As DNA, the CDR3 is TGTGCCAGCCTGAGGGGGCTAGGGTACACTGAAGCTTTCTTT. The V and J genes are TRBV2 and TRBJ1-1; TRBD1 matches at 7 bases. Trimming removed 8 bases from V and 3 bases from J; junction bases left unmatched: 9. Per the germline V gene, CDR1 is SNHLY and CDR2 is FYNNEI. CDR3 length equals 14 residues.

V and J are TRBV9 and TRBJ2-5; 9 bases align to TRBD1. The length of the CDR3 is 14 residues. The germline CDR1 and CDR2 sequences are SGDLS and YYNGEE. The V segment lost 2 bases and the J segment 5 bases; nucleotides outside the gene matches: 4. CDR3 sequence reads: CASSVGTGRETQYF. CDR3 sequence (DNA): TGTGCCAGCAGCGTTGGGACAGGGCGGGAGACCCAGTACTTC.